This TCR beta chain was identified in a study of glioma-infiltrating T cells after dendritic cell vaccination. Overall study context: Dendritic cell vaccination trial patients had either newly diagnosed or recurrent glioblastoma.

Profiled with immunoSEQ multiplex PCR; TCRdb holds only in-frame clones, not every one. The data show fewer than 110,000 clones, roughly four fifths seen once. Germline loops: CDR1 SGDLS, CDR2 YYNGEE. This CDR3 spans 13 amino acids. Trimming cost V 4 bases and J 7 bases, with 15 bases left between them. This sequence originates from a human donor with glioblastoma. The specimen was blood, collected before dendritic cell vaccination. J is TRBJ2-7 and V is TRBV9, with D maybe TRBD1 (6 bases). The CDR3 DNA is TGTGCCAGCAGCTCGACAGGTTCACAAGAGCAGTACTTC. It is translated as CASSSTGSQEQYF.